This TCR beta chain was captured in a study of graft-versus-host responses after intestinal transplantation. Study background: Every recipient underwent anti-thymocyte globulin induction, then tacrolimus and steroids for two to four years.

The repertoire was sequenced with immunoSEQ multiplex PCR; TCRdb's copy has only in-frame clones and lacks some. The table shows fewer than 120,000 clones, with roughly 95% occurring only once. From germline, CDR1 is SEHNR and CDR2 FQNEAQ (reference sequence). This CDR3 contains 16 residues. V dropped 6 bases and J dropped 5 bases, with 23 bases sitting between them. Regarding the study as a whole: An association linked early post-transplant HvG declines with peak circulating GvH clone levels. GvH clones occurred in recipient marrow; some first appeared in ileum or blood.

With respect to this clone: Its cognate antigen is unknown.

Sequencing was performed on unstimulated CD8+ T cells sorted from spleen or lymph node cells, taken before intestinal transplant. This chain links TRBV7-9 with TRBJ2-7, with D maybe TRBD1 (6 bases). The receptor was derived from a human donor who received an intestinal transplant. The CDR3 DNA follows: TGTGCCAGCAGTTTTCTCATACAGGGTCTGAGAAACGAGCAGTACTTC. Its translation: CASSFLIQGLRNEQYF.